These 15 T cell receptor beta chains came from one sample sequenced in a study of blood T cell repertoires in COVID-19. The table came from immunoSEQ multiplex PCR; TCRdb's copy has only in-frame clones and leaves some out. There are tens of thousands of clones in the sample; 70% to 90% occur only once, and around 13% lies in the top ten. Sequences were obtained from peripheral blood. These TCRs come from a man aged 80 or over with acute or convalescent COVID-19.

This rearrangement joins TRBV20-1 to TRBJ1-4; TRBD1 aligns across 7 bases. Germline V gene lookup returns CDR1 DFQATT and CDR2 SNEGSKA (reference sequence). The CDR3 is made up of 11 amino acids. J lost 12 bases, V lost 1 base, and 2 bases had no gene match. The CDR3 region has the DNA TGCAGTGCTAGAGCAGACAGGGAACTGTTTTTT. Translated, it gives CSARADRELFF.

This chain joins TRBV27 and TRBJ2-2; possibly TRBD1 for D (5 bases). The CDR3 is 16 amino acids. Trimming stripped 4 bases from V and 0 bases from J, with 12 bases between. From germline, CDR1 is MNHEY and CDR2 SMNVEV (reference sequence). In DNA form, the CDR3 reads TGTGCCAGCAGTTATCAGGGATCATCGAACACCGGGGAGCTGTTTTTT. The encoded protein is CASSYQGSSNTGELFF.

Only one count was recorded for this clone. V and J are TRBV5-6 and TRBJ1-2; no clear D gene. CDR1 is SGHDT and CDR2 is YYEEEE in the germline V gene. The ends were cut back, 6 bases at V and 7 bases at J, with 19 bases in the middle. The CDR3 runs 14 residues. CDR3 nucleotides: TGTGCCAGCACCTTACCGGGGAGGGTCGGTGGCTACACCTTC. Its translation: CASTLPGRVGGYTF.

The chain links TRBV25-1 to TRBJ2-1; a possible D gene is TRBD2 (5 bases). Germline V gene lookup returns CDR1 MGHDK and CDR2 SYGVNS. V lost 0 bases, J lost 7 bases, and 16 bases lay in between. The CDR3 contains 16 residues. The CDR3 DNA follows: TGTGCCAGCAGTGAATATGGCTCTCGACGGGGAAATGAGCAGTTCTTC. It is translated as CASSEYGSRRGNEQFF.

The genes are TRBV7-2 and TRBJ2-3; a possible D gene is TRBD1 (6 bases). The CDR3 is 15 amino acids. Per the germline V gene, CDR1 is SGHTA and CDR2 is FQGNSA. V shed 5 bases and J shed 3 bases, with 15 bases lying between them. The CDR3 loop is CASSPGLGATDTQYF. The CDR3 DNA sequence: TGTGCCAGCAGCCCCGGGTTGGGGGCGACAGATACGCAGTATTTT.

The J gene is TRBJ1-2, the V gene TRBV7-9; D is ambiguous. Germline V gene lookup returns CDR1 SEHNR and CDR2 FQNEAQ (reference sequence). Between the trimmed V and J ends, which lost 8 bases and 2 bases, there was a span of 15 bases. This CDR3 is 14 amino acids long. CDR3 DNA: TGTGCCAGCGCATCCCCCGGGGTGAACTATGGCTACACCTTC. This gives the protein CASASPGVNYGYTF.

The chain joins TRBV10-3 to TRBJ2-1; 14 bases align to TRBD2. The CDR3 is 16 amino acids. CDR1 is ENHRY, CDR2 SYGVKD, per germline. V shed 6 bases and J 2 bases; nucleotides not matched to a gene: 3. This chain's CDR3 is CAIRGGLAGAYNEQFF. Here the CDR3 DNA reads TGTGCCATCAGAGGGGGACTAGCGGGGGCCTACAATGAGCAGTTCTTC.

V usage is TRBV10-3 and J usage is TRBJ1-2; 7 nucleotides align to TRBD1. V dropped 3 bases and J dropped 0; count of bases not matched to a gene: 7. The CDR3 extends over 16 amino acids. The germline CDR1 and CDR2 sequences are ENHRY and SYGVKD. CDR3 region: CAISEPRDSTNYGYTF. CDR3 bases: TGTGCCATCAGTGAACCGAGGGACAGCACTAACTATGGCTACACCTTC.

The V gene is TRBV5-6, the J gene TRBJ1-1; 8 bases line up with TRBD1. The germline V gene encodes CDR1 SGHDT and CDR2 YYEEEE. J gave up 2 bases and V 4 bases, and 4 bases lay outside the gene matches. The CDR3 has 14 amino acids. This CDR3 reads CASSTTGVNTEAFF. The CDR3 DNA sequence: TGTGCCAGCAGCACGACAGGGGTCAACACTGAAGCTTTCTTT.

The J gene is TRBJ1-2, the V gene TRBV6-1; the match to TRBD1 covers 8 bases. Trimming removed 3 bases from V and 3 bases from J; junction bases left unmatched: 3. The CDR3 totals 14 residues. From germline, CDR1 is MNHNS and CDR2 SASEGT. DNA of the CDR3: TGTGCCAGCAGTGAGGCAGGGGGCGACTATGGCTACACCTTC. It yields the protein CASSEAGGDYGYTF.

The chain has TRBV19 and TRBJ2-2; possible D gene TRBD2, 6 bases. V dropped 4 bases and J dropped 0 bases, with 6 bases sitting between them. CDR3 length: 14 amino acids. CDR1 and CDR2 (germline): LNHDA, SQIVND (reference sequence). CDR3 coding DNA: TGTGCCAGTAGTAGCGGGGCGAACACCGGGGAGCTGTTTTTT. Its protein is CASSSGANTGELFF.

The chain links TRBV30 to TRBJ1-2; D may be TRBD1 (6 bases). Deletions cut 1 base from V and 9 bases from J, with 9 bases between. The CDR3 runs to 11 residues. Germline assignment: CDR1 GTSNPN and CDR2 SVGIG (reference sequence). For the CDR3, the DNA is TGTGCCTGGAGTGGGGGGCCAAGCTACACCTTC. Its protein product is CAWSGGPSYTF.

This clone was found a few times. The chain couples TRBV6-5 to TRBJ2-7, with D possibly being TRBD1 (5 bases). The CDR3 is made up of 14 amino acids. CDR1 and CDR2 from the germline V gene are MNHEY and SVGAGI. V was trimmed by 6 bases and J by 5 bases, leaving 17 bases between them. This CDR3 is CASSLKPGSDEQYF. The CDR3 region has the DNA TGTGCCAGCAGCCTAAAGCCAGGGTCGGACGAGCAGTACTTC.

The chain carries TRBV10-1 and TRBJ2-5, with D hard to call. V gave up 6 bases and J gave up 4 bases, with 15 bases separating them. The CDR3 is made up of 14 amino acids. CDR1 WNHNN and CDR2 SYGVQD come from the germline V gene (reference sequence). DNA of the CDR3: TGCGCCAGCAGCGACTCATACTCCAGAGAGACCCAGTACTTC. Protein sequence: CASSDSYSRETQYF.

Here the CDR3 DNA reads TGTGCCAGTAGTAACAGGGGCGCAGATGAAAAACTGTTTTTT. This encodes CASSNRGADEKLFF. The rearrangement links TRBV19 to TRBJ1-4; 7 bases line up with TRBD1. The length of the CDR3 is 14 residues. The germline gives CDR1 LNHDA, CDR2 SQIVND (reference sequence). V shed 4 bases, J shed 6 bases, and the junction held 5 bases outside the gene matches.